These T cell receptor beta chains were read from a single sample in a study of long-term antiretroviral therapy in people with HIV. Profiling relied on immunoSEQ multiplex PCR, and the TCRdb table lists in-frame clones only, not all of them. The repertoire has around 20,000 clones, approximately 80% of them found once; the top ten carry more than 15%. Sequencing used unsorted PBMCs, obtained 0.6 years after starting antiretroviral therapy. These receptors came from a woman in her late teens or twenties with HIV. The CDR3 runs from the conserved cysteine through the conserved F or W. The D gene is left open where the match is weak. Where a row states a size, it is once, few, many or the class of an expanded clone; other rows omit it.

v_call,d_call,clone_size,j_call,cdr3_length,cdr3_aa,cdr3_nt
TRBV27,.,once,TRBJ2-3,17,CASSSPSGPAFTDTQYF,TGTGCCAGCAGTTCCCCCTCGGGACCTGCTTTTACAGATACGCAGTATTTT
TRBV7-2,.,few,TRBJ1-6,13,CASSLERNSPLHF,TGTGCCAGCAGCTTAGAACGTAATTCACCCCTCCACTTT
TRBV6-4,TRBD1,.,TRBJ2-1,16,CASSEFPDRGAWEQFF,TGTGCCAGCAGTGAGTTCCCGGACAGGGGGGCCTGGGAGCAGTTCTTC
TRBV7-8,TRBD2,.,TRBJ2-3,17,CASSPRGASGSTDTQYF,TGTGCCAGCAGCCCACGTGGGGCTAGCGGAAGCACAGATACGCAGTATTTT
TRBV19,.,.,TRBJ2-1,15,CASSTYIISYNEQFF,TGTGCCAGTAGTACCTACATAATCTCCTACAATGAGCAGTTCTTC
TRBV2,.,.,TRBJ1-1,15,CASSPTVVSNTEAFF,TGTGCCAGCAGTCCGACGGTAGTCTCGAACACTGAAGCTTTCTTT
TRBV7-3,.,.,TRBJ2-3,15,CASSPAGLLTDTQYF,TGTGCCAGCAGCCCAGCAGGCCTGCTCACAGATACGCAGTATTTT
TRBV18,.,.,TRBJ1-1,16,CASSPGTVRLNTEAFF,TGTGCCAGCTCACCCGGGACGGTAAGGCTCAACACTGAAGCTTTCTTT
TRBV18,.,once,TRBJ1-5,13,CASSPGFGQPQHF,TGTGCCAGCTCACCAGGATTTGGTCAGCCCCAGCATTTT
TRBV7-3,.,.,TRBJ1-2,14,CASSSTITMSGYTF,TGTGCCAGCAGCTCAACCATTACTATGAGTGGCTACACCTTC
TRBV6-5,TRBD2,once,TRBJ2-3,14,CASSPRAGADTQYF,TGTGCCAGCAGTCCGCGAGCGGGGGCTGATACGCAGTATTTT
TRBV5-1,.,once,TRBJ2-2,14,CASSLNLGTGELFF,TGCGCCAGCAGCTTGAATCTGGGCACCGGGGAGCTGTTTTTT
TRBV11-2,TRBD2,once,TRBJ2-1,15,CASSLVGGSYNEQFF,TGTGCCAGCAGCTTAGTGGGAGGGTCCTACAATGAGCAGTTCTTC
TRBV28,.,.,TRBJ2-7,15,CASIPGIRGSYEQYF,TGTGCCAGCATTCCCGGGATTCGTGGCTCCTACGAGCAGTACTTC
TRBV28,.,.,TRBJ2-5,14,CASSFSGNQETQYF,TGTGCCAGCAGTTTCTCCGGGAACCAAGAGACCCAGTACTTC
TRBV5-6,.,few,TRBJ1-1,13,CASSPSTGTEAFF,TGTGCCAGCAGCCCTTCTACGGGGACTGAAGCTTTCTTT
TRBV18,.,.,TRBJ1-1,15,CASSPKPGRNTEAFF,TGTGCCAGCTCACCTAAACCAGGGCGGAACACTGAAGCTTTCTTT
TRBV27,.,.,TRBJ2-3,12,CASSGPEDAHYF,TGTGCCAGCAGCGGACCGGAGGATGCCCACTATTTT
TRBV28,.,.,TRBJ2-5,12,CASSFRRETQYF,TGTGCCAGCAGTTTCCGGAGAGAGACCCAGTACTTC
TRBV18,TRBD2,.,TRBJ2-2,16,CASSPPSGRADGELFF,TGTGCCAGCTCACCCCCTAGCGGGAGGGCAGACGGGGAGCTGTTTTTT
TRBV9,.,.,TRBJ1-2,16,CASSVESNSWRDGYTF,TGTGCCAGCAGCGTAGAAAGCAACTCCTGGAGGGATGGCTACACCTTC
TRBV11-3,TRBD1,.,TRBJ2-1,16,CASSLDLDRSYNEQFF,TGTGCCAGCAGCTTAGATCTGGACAGGTCCTACAATGAGCAGTTCTTC
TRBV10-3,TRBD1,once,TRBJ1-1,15,CAIRGDRATNTEAFF,TGTGCCATCAGGGGGGACAGGGCTACGAACACTGAAGCTTTCTTT
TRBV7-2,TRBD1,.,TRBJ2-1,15,CASSSGTGSYNEQFF,TGTGCCAGCAGCTCCGGGACAGGCTCCTACAATGAGCAGTTCTTC
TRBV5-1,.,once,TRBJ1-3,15,CASSFDMGSGNTIYF,TGCGCCAGCAGCTTTGACATGGGCTCTGGAAACACCATATATTTT
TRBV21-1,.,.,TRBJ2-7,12,CASSKERRKWYF,TGTGCCAGCAGCAAAGAGAGAAGGAAGTGGTACTTC
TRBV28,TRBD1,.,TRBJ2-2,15,CASRDQQGAVGELFF,TGTGCCAGCCGCGACCAACAGGGGGCAGTCGGGGAGCTGTTTTTT
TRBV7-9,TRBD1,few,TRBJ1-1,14,CASSPMTGFRGAFF,TGTGCCAGCAGCCCTATGACAGGGTTTAGAGGGGCTTTCTTT
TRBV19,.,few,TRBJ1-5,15,CASSINKVGNQPQHF,TGTGCCAGTAGTATAAACAAAGTCGGCAATCAGCCCCAGCATTTT
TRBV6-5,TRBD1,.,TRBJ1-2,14,CASRSGQALDGYTF,TGTGCCAGCAGGTCTGGACAGGCGTTGGATGGCTACACCTTC
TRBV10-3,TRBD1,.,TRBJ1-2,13,CAISLDRDYGYTF,TGTGCCATCAGCCTGGACAGGGATTATGGCTACACCTTC
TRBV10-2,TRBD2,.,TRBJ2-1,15,CASKGAGVTRNEQFF,TGCGCCAGCAAGGGAGCGGGAGTAACAAGGAATGAGCAGTTCTTC
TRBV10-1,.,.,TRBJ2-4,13,CASPEPAKNIQYF,TGCGCCAGCCCCGAGCCGGCCAAAAACATTCAGTACTTC
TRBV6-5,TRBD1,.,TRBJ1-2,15,CASSYLTTGDYGYTF,TGTGCCAGCAGCTATCTAACGACAGGGGACTATGGCTACACCTTC
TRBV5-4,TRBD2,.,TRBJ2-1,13,CASSSGTRGEQFF,TGTGCCAGCAGCTCGGGGACTAGGGGTGAGCAGTTCTTC
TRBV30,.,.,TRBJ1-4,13,CAWSWGLNEKLFF,TGTGCCTGGAGCTGGGGGCTTAATGAAAAACTGTTTTTT
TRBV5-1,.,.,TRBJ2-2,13,CASSLIGTGELFF,TGCGCCAGCAGCTTGATTGGAACCGGGGAGCTGTTTTTT
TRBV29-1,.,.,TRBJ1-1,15,CSVADGWAMNTEAFF,TGCAGCGTGGCCGACGGTTGGGCTATGAACACTGAAGCTTTCTTT
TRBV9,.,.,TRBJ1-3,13,CASSGLVGNTIYF,TGTGCCAGCAGCGGACTAGTAGGAAACACCATATATTTT
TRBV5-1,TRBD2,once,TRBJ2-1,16,CASSLAGTSVPHEQFF,TGCGCCAGCAGCTTGGCGGGGACTAGCGTCCCCCATGAGCAGTTCTTC
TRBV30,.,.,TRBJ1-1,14,CAWNHLAENTEAFF,TGTGCCTGGAACCACTTGGCGGAGAACACTGAAGCTTTCTTT